These T cell receptor beta chains were read from a single sample in a study of cytomegalovirus exposure and HLA in healthy donors. Clones were read by immunoSEQ multiplex PCR, and TCRdb kept only the in-frame ones, dropping some. The sample holds under 200,000 clones, around 81% seen once. The material sequenced was PBMCs. All receptors derive from a middle-aged man in good health and CMV-seronegative. The CDR3 runs from the conserved cysteine through the conserved F or W. D genes are given only for firm matches. Rows give clone size only sometimes, using once, few, many, or a class for an expanded clone.

d_gene,v_gene,abundance,j_gene,CDR3aa,CDR3nt
.,TRBV7-9,.,TRBJ1-1,CASSLGGGQNTEAFF,TGTGCCAGCAGCTTAGGGGGCGGACAGAACACTGAAGCTTTCTTT
TRBD1,TRBV11-2,.,TRBJ1-1,CASSLRGQLNTEAFF,TGTGCCAGCAGCTTAAGGGGACAGCTGAACACTGAAGCTTTCTTT
.,TRBV5-1,.,TRBJ2-2,CASSVNRVENTGELFF,TGCGCCAGCAGCGTAAACAGGGTCGAGAACACCGGGGAGCTGTTTTTT
.,TRBV5-8,few,TRBJ2-7,CASSPGDIGAVGQYF,TGTGCCAGCAGCCCAGGGGACATCGGAGCGGTAGGGCAGTACTTC
TRBD1,TRBV23-1,few,TRBJ2-7,CASSPIQGARYEQYF,TGCGCCAGCAGTCCAATACAGGGGGCAAGGTACGAGCAGTACTTC
TRBD2,TRBV7-9,.,TRBJ2-7,CSSSPWTSGSSYEQYF,TGTTCCAGCAGCCCCTGGACTAGCGGGAGTTCCTACGAGCAGTACTTC
.,TRBV5-6,.,TRBJ1-5,CASSPRGYSNQPQHF,TGTGCCAGCAGCCCTCGGGGATATAGCAATCAGCCCCAGCATTTT
.,TRBV5-6,.,TRBJ2-5,CASSRANSGETQYF,TGTGCCAGCAGCCGCGCGAATAGCGGAGAGACCCAGTACTTC
.,TRBV12-5,.,TRBJ1-2,CASGLYGQRVYTF,TGTGCTAGTGGTTTGTACGGACAACGCGTCTACACCTTC
.,TRBV2,.,TRBJ2-7,CASREDSNEQYF,TGTGCCAGCAGGGAGGATTCCAACGAGCAGTACTTC
TRBD1,TRBV7-2,.,TRBJ1-3,CASSADRVSGNTIYF,TGTGCCAGCAGCGCCGACAGGGTATCAGGAAACACCATATATTTT
.,TRBV5-1,few,TRBJ1-1,CASSFQGGTEAFF,TGCGCCAGCAGCTTTCAGGGTGGTACTGAAGCTTTCTTT
.,TRBV7-9,.,TRBJ2-5,CASSLAGVGETQYF,TGTGCCAGCAGCTTAGCAGGAGTCGGGGAGACCCAGTACTTC
TRBD1,TRBV4-1,once,TRBJ2-7,CASSQDWRGQGMGYEQYF,TGCGCCAGCAGCCAAGATTGGCGGGGACAGGGAATGGGCTACGAGCAGTACTTC
.,TRBV6-5,.,TRBJ1-1,CASSYSPGARGTEAFF,TGTGCCAGCAGTTACTCACCGGGAGCGCGGGGCACTGAAGCTTTCTTT